This TCR beta chain was sequenced during a study of radiotherapy plus CTLA-4 blockade in lung cancer. The repertoire was sequenced with immunoSEQ multiplex PCR; TCRdb's copy has only in-frame clones and lacks some. In the table there are roughly 30,000 clones, roughly 79% of which are singletons. The CDR3 is 14 residues long. From germline, CDR1 is MDHEN and CDR2 SYDVKM. Trimming took off 5 bases at V and 7 bases at J, with 18 bases between the two ends. Study-wide findings and caveats: Per reports, early blood T cell clone dynamics, plus interferon-beta, forecast response most strongly.

Notes on this clone: Its specificity is not known.

Material: peripheral blood, obtained from a patient treated with radiotherapy plus ipilimumab. The J gene is TRBJ2-7, the V gene TRBV28; D gene uncertain. This sequence originates from a human donor with non-small cell lung cancer that progressed on radiotherapy plus ipilimumab. The CDR3 is CASSIARGRAEQYF. The CDR3 DNA reads TGTGCCAGCAGTATCGCCCGTGGCCGGGCAGAGCAGTACTTC.